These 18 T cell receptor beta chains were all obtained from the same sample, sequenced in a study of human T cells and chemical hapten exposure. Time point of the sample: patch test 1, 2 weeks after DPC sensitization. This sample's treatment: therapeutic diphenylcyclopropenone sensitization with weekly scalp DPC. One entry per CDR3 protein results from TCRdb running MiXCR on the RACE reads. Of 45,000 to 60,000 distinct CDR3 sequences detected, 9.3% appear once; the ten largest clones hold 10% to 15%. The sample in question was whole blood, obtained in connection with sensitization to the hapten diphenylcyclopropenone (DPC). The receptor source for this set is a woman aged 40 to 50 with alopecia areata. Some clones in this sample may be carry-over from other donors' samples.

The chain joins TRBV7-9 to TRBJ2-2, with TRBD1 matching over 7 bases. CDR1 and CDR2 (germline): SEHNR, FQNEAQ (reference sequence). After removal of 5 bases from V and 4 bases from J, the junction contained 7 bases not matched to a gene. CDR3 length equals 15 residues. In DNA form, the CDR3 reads TGTGCCAGCAGCCCCCCAGACAGGGCCACCGGGGAGCTGTTTTTT. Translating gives CASSPPDRATGELFF.

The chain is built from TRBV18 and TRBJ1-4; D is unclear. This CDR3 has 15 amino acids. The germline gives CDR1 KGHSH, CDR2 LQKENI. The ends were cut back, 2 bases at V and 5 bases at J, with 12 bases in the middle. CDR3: CASSPTKQLNEKLFF. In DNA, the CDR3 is TGTGCCAGCTCACCAACTAAGCAGCTGAATGAAAAACTGTTTTTT.

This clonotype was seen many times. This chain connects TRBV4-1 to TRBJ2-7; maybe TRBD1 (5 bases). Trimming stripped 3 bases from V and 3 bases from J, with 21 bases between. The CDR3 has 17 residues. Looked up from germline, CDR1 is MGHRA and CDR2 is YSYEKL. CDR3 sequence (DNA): TGCGCCAGCAGCCAGCTCGGTGGCCAGGGCCCTCACTACGAGCAGTACTTC. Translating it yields CASSQLGGQGPHYEQYF.

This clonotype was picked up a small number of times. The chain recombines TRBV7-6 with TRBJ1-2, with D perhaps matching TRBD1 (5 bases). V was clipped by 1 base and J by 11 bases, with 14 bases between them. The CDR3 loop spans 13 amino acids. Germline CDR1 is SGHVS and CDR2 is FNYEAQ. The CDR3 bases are TGTGCCAGCAGCTTAGAGGGCGGGACTGGATACACCTTC. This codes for CASSLEGGTGYTF.

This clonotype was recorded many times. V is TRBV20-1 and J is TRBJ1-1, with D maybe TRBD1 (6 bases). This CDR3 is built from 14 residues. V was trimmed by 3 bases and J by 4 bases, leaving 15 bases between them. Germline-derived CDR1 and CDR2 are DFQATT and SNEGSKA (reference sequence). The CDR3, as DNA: TGCAGTGCTAGTAGTGTCCGGGGGGCCACTGAAGCTTTCTTT. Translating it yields CSASSVRGATEAFF.

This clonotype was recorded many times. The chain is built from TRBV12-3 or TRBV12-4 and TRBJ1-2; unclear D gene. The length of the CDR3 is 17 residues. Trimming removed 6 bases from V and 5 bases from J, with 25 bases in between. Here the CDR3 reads CASSDNLQVRRVYGYTF. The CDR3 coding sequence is TGTGCCAGCAGCGACAACCTCCAAGTCAGGAGGGTTTATGGCTACACCTTC.

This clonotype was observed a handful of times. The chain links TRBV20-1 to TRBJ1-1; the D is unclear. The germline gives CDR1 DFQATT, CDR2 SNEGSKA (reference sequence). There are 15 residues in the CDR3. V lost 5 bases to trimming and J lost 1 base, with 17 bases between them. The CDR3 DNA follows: TGCAGTGCTCCCCATCGGGCCTCTCGGAACACTGAAGCTTTCTTT. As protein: CSAPHRASRNTEAFF.

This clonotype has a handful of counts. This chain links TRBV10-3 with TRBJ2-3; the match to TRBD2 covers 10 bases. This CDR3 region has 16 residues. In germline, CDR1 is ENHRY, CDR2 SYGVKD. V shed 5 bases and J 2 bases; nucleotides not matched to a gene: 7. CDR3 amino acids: CAISTSGGGITDTQYF. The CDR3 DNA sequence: TGTGCCATCAGTACGAGCGGGGGGGGTATCACAGATACGCAGTATTTT.

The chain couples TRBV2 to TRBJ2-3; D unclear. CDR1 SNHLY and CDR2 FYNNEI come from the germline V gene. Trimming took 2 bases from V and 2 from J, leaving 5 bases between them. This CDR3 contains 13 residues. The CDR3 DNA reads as TGTGCCAGCAGTGAACCCTTCACAGATACGCAGTATTTT. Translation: CASSEPFTDTQYF.

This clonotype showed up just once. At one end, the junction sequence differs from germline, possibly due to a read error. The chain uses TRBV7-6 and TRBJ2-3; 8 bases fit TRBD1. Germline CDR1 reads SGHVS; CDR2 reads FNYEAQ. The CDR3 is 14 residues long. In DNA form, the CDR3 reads TGTGCCAGCAGCTTAGGGGACAGGTCAGATACGCGGTATTTT. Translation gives CASSLGDRSDTRYF.

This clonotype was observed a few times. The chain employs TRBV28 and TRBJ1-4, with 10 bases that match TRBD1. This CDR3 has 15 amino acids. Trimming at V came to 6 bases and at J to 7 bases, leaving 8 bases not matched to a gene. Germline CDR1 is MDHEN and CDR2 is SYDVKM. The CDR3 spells CASRQAGTGVEKLFF. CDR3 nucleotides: TGTGCCAGCAGGCAGGCAGGGACAGGGGTTGAAAAACTGTTTTTT.

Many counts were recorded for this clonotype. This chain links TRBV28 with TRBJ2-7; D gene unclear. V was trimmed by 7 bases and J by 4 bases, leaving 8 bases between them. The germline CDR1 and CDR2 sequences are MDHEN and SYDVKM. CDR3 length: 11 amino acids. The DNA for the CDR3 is TGTGCCAGCACCACCGGTTACGAGCAGTACTTC. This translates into CASTTGYEQYF.

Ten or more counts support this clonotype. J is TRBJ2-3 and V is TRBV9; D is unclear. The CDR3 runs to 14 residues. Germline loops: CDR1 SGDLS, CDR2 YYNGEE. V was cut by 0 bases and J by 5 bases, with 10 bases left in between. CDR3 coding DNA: TGTGCCAGCAGCGTAGAATCTAGACTAGATACGCAGTATTTT. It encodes CASSVESRLDTQYF.

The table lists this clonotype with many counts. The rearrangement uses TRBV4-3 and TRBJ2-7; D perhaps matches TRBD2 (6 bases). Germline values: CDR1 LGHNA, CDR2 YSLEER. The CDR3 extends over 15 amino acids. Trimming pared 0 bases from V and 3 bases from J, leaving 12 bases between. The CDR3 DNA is TGCGCCAGCAGCCAAGAATGGAGGGGTTTCTACGAGCAGTACTTC. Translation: CASSQEWRGFYEQYF.

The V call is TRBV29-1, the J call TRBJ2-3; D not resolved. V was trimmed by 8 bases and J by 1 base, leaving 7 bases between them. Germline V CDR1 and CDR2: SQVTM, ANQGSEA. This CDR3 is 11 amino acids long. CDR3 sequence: CSLRGTDTQYF. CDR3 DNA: TGCAGCCTCCGCGGCACAGATACGCAGTATTTT.

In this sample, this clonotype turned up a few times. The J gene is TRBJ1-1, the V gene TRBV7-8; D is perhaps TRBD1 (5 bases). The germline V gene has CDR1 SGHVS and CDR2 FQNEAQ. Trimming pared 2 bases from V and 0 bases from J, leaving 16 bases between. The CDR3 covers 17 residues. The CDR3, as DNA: TGTGCCAGCAGCTTAAGCGGGACCGGGAGGTTGAACACTGAAGCTTTCTTT. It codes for CASSLSGTGRLNTEAFF.

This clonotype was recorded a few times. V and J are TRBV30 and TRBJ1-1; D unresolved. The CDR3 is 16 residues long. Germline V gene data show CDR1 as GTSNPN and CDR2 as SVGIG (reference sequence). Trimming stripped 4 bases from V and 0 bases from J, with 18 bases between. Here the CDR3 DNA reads TGTGCCTGGAACACCAGGATTCCCGGAGTGAACACTGAAGCTTTCTTT. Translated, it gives CAWNTRIPGVNTEAFF. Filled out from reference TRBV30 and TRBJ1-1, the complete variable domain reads SQTIHQWPATLVQPVGSPLSLECTVEGTSNPNLYWYRQAAGRGLQLLFYSVGIGQISSEVPQNLSASRPQDRQFILSSKKLLLSDSGFYLCAWNTRIPGVNTEAFFGQGTRLTVV.

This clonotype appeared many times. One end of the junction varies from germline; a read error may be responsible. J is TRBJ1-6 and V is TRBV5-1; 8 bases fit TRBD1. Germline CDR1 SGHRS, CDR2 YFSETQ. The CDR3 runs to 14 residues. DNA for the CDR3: TGCGCCAGCAGCTGGGACAGGAATAAGTCACCCCTCCACTTT. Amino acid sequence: CASSWDRNKSPLHF.